The present entry profiles one TCR beta chain with its context. Antigen: not known. TCRdb reanalysed the reads using MiXCR and keeps one entry per CDR3 protein. The sample has 200,000 or so distinct CDR3 sequences, about 30% seen once. The data were obtained in a study of T cell repertoires in cytomegalovirus infection. Study information: Carrying CMV and the relevant HLA type showed in public TCR beta signatures.

The CDR3 consists of 15 residues. Per the germline V gene, CDR1 is MGHDK and CDR2 is SYGVNS. V lost 4 bases and J 4 bases, leaving 16 bases between the germline ends. Study-wide results and limits: Dominating the ex vivo response were HLA-C-restricted CMV-specific TCR beta clonotypes.

Input material: PBMCs. This clonotype was obtained from a human donor in good health (CMV status not recorded). Some clones in this sample may be carry-over from other donors' samples. The rearrangement links TRBV25-1 to TRBJ1-1; D remains ambiguous. The CDR3 DNA sequence: TGTGCCAGCAGTGTCCCGATTGCAGAAGGCACTGAAGCTTTCTTT. Translation: CASSVPIAEGTEAFF. Full variable domain (missing parts from reference TRBV25-1 and TRBJ1-1): EADIYQTPRYLVIGTGKKITLECSQTMGHDKMYWYQQDPGMELHLIHYSYGVNSTEKGDLSSESTVSRIRTEHFPLTLESARPSHTSQYLCASSVPIAEGTEAFFGQGTRLTVV.